This T cell receptor (beta chain) was sequenced for a study of neurological immune-mediated disorders. Study-level points and caveats: Falling below healthy controls, multiple sclerosis showed the least TCR clonal expansion, while HTLV-1-associated myelopathy showed the most.

Volunteers from a blood bank in Maryland, USA, constituted the healthy controls. About 1 million sorted CD4+ or CD8+ T cells made each library. This clonotype was counted many times. Antigen: not known. The method for making cDNA was 5'RACE, and it used 10-nucleotide random UMIs. One entry per CDR3 protein results from TCRdb running MiXCR on the 5' RACE reads. This sample yields tens of thousands of distinct CDR3 sequences, of which 6.5% to 7.5% are seen a single time; 5.7% belongs to the top ten. The CDR3 extends over 15 amino acids. Trimming removed 3 bases from V and 5 bases from J, with 15 bases in between. Germline CDR1 is ENHRY and CDR2 is SYGVKD.

The TCR was taken from a man between 50 and 59 years old in good health. Sequencing was carried out using CD4+ T cells from blood. The chain uses TRBV10-3 and TRBJ2-3; no clear D gene. The CDR3, as DNA: TGTGCCATCAGTGAAGGTAGAGGACGAGGAGATACGCAGTATTTT. Protein sequence: CAISEGRGRGDTQYF.